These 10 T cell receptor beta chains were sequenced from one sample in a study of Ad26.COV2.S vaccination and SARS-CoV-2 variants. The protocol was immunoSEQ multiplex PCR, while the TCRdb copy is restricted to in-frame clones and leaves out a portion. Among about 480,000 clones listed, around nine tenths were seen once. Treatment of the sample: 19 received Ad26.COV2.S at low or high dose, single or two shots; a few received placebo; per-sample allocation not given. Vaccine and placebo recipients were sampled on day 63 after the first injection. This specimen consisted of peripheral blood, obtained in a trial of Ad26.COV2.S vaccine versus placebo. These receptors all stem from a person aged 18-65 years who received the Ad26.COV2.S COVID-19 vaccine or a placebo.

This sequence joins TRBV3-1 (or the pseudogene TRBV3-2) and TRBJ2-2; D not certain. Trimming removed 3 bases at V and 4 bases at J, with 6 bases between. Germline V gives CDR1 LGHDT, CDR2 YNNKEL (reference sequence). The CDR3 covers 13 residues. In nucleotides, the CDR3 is TGTGCCAGCAGCCAGATTATCACCGGGGAGCTGTTTTTT. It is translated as CASSQIITGELFF.

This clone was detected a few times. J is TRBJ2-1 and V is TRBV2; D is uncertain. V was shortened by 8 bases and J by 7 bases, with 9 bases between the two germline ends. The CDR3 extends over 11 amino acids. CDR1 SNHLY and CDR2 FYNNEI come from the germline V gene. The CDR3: CASGLRNEQFF. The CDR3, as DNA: TGTGCCAGCGGTCTGAGGAATGAGCAGTTCTTC.

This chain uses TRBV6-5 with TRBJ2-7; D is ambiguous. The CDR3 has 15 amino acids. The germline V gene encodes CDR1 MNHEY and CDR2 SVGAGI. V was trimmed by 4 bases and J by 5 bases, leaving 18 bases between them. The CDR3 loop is CASSLSVGVLNEQYF. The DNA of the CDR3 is TGTGCCAGCAGTTTGTCCGTGGGTGTGCTGAACGAGCAGTACTTC.

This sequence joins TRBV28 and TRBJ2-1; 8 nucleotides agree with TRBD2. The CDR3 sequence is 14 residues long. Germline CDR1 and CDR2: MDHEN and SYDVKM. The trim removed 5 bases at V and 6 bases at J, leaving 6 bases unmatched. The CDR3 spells CASSLIRGGNEQFF. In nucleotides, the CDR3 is TGTGCCAGCAGTCTTATACGGGGGGGCAATGAGCAGTTCTTC.

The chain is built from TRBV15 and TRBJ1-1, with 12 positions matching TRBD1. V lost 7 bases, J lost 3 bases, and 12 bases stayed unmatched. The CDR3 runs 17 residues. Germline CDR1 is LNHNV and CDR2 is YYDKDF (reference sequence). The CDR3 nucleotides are TGTGCCACCACCCCGGGACAGGGGGCCGAGTTATACACTGAAGCTTTCTTT. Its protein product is CATTPGQGAELYTEAFF. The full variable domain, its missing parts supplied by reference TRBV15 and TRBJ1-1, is DAMVIQNPRYQVTQFGKPVTLSCSQTLNHNVMYWYQQKSSQAPKLLFHYYDKDFNNEADTPDNFQSRRPNTSFCFLDIRSPGLGDTAMYLCATTPGQGAELYTEAFFGQGTRLTVV.

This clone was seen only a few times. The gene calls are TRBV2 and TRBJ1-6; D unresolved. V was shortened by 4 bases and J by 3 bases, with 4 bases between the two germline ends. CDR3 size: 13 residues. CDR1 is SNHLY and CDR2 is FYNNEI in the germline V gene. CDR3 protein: CASSGDYNSPLHF. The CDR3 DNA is TGTGCCAGCAGTGGTGACTATAATTCACCCCTCCACTTT. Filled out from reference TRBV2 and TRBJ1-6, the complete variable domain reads EPEVTQTPSHQVTQMGQEVILRCVPISNHLYFYWYRQILGQKVEFLVSFYNNEISEKSEIFDDQFSVERPDGSNFTLKIRSTKLEDSAMYFCASSGDYNSPLHFGNGTRLTVT.

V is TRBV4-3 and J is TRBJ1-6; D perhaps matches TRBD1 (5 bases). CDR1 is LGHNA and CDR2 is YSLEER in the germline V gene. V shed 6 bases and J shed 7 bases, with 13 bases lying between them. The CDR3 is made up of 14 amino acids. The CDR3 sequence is CASSPTDRNSPLHF. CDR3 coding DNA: TGCGCCAGCAGTCCTACCGACAGAAATTCACCCCTCCACTTT.

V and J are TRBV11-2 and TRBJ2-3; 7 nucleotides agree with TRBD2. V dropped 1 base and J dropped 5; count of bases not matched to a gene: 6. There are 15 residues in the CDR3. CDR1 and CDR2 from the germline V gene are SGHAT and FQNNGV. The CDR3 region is CASSLGAGAIDTQYF. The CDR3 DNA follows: TGTGCCAGCAGCTTAGGGGCGGGAGCGATAGATACGCAGTATTTT.

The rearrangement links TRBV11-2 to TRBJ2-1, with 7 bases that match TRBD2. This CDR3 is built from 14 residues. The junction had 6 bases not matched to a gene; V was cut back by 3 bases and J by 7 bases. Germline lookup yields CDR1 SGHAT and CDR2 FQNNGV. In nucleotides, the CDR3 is TGTGCCAGCAGCTTGCGCGGGAGTTCGAATGAGCAGTTCTTC. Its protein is CASSLRGSSNEQFF.

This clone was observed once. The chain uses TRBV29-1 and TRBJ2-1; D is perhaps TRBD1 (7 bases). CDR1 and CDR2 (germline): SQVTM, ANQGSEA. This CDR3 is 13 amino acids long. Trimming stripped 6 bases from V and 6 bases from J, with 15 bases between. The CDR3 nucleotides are TGCAGCGTGGGGCAGGGGGGTAGCAATGAGCAGTTCTTC. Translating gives CSVGQGGSNEQFF.